The clone carrying this T cell receptor (beta chain) has only one observation. TCRdb used MiXCR to reprocess the RT-PCR reads, holding one entry per CDR3 protein. The table records approximately 720,000 distinct CDR3 sequences, approximately 14% of them present only once. Sequenced: memory CD4+ T cells from blood. This sequence originates from a female donor in good health, serving as a healthy control.

The CDR3 coding sequence is TGCAGTGCTCCCAGGCTGGGAAGCCTTGGTGAGCAGTACTTC. Its protein product is CSAPRLGSLGEQYF. The chain has TRBV20-1 and TRBJ2-7; D is unclear. This CDR3 has 14 residues. The V gene's germline CDR1 is DFQATT and CDR2 SNEGSKA (reference sequence). Trimming removed 5 bases from V and 7 bases from J, with 21 bases in between.